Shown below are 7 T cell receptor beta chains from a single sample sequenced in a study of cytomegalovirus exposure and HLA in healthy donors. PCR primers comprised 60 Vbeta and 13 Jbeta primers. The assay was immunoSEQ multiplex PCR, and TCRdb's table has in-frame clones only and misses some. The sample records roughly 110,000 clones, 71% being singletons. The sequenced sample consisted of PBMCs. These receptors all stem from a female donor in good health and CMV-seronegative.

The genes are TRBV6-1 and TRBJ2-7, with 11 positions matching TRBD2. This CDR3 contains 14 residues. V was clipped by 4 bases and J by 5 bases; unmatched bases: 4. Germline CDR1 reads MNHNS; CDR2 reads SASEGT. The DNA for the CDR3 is TGTGCCAGCAGTGCGACTAGCGGGATCGACGAGCAGTACTTC. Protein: CASSATSGIDEQYF.

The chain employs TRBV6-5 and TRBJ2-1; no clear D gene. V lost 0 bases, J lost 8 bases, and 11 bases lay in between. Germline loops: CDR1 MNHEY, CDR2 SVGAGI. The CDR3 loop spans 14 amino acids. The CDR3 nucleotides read TGTGCCAGCAGTTACTCCACCGGGTCAGATGAGCAGTTCTTC. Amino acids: CASSYSTGSDEQFF.

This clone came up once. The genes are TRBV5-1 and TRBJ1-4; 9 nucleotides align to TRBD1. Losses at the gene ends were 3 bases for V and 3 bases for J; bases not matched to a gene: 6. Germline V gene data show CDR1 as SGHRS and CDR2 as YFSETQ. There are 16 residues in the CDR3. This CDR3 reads CASSSGQGVSNEKLFF. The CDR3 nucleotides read TGCGCCAGCAGCTCGGGACAGGGAGTTTCTAATGAAAAACTGTTTTTT. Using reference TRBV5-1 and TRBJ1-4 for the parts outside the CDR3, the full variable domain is KAGVTQTPRYLIKTRGQQVTLSCSPISGHRSVSWYQQTPGQGLQFLFEYFSETQRNKGNFPGRFSGRQFSNSRSEMNVSTLELGDSALYLCASSSGQGVSNEKLFFGSGTQLSVL.

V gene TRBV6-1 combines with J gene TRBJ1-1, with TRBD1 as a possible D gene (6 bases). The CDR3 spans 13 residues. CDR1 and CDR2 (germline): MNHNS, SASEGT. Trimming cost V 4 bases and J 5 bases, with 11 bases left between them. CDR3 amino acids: CASSVTQGTEAFF. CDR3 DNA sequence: TGTGCCAGCAGTGTTACCCAGGGGACTGAAGCTTTCTTT.

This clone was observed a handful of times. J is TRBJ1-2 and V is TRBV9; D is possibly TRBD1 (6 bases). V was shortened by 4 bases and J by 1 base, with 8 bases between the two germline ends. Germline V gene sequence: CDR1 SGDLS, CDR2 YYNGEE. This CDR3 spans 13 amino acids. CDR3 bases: TGTGCCAGCAGCCTGGACAGTAACTATGGCTACACCTTC. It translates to CASSLDSNYGYTF. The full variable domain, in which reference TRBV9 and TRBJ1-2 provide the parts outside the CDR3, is DSGVTQTPKHLITATGQRVTLRCSPRSGDLSVYWYQQSLDQGLQFLIQYYNGEERAKGNILERFSAQQFPDLHSELNLSSLELGDSALYFCASSLDSNYGYTFGSGTRLTVV.

Written as DNA, the CDR3 is TGTGCCAGCAGCCCTCTCGGGACAGGGGGCGAGACCCAGTACTTC. It encodes CASSPLGTGGETQYF. V is TRBV2 and J is TRBJ2-5; TRBD1 agrees at 12 bases. The CDR3 spans 15 residues. Looked up from germline, CDR1 is SNHLY and CDR2 is FYNNEI. Losses at the gene ends were 6 bases for V and 5 bases for J; bases not matched to a gene: 7. Using reference TRBV2 and TRBJ2-5 for the parts outside the CDR3, the full variable domain is EPEVTQTPSHQVTQMGQEVILRCVPISNHLYFYWYRQILGQKVEFLVSFYNNEISEKSEIFDDQFSVERPDGSNFTLKIRSTKLEDSAMYFCASSPLGTGGETQYFGPGTRLLVL.

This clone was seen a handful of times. The CDR3, as DNA: TGCGCCAGCAGCCAAGTTGGCGGGAGGGCCAGGGGCGGGGAGCTGTTTTTT. It encodes CASSQVGGRARGGELFF. The rearrangement joins TRBV4-1 to TRBJ2-2; 9 bases match TRBD2. Germline V gene lookup returns CDR1 MGHRA and CDR2 YSYEKL. V lost 1 base, J lost 7 bases, and 10 bases stayed unmatched. The CDR3 extends over 17 amino acids.